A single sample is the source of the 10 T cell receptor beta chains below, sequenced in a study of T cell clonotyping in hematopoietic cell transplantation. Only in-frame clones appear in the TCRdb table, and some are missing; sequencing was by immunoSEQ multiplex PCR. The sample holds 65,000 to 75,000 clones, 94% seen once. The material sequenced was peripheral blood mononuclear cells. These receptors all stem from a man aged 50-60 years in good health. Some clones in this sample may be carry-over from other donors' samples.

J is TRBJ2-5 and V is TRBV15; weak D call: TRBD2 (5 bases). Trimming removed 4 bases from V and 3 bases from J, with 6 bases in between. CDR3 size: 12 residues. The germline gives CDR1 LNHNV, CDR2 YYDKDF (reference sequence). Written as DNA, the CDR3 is TGTGCCACCAGCACCGGGGAAGAGACCCAGTACTTC. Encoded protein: CATSTGEETQYF. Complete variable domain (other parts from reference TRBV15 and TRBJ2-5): DAMVIQNPRYQVTQFGKPVTLSCSQTLNHNVMYWYQQKSSQAPKLLFHYYDKDFNNEADTPDNFQSRRPNTSFCFLDIRSPGLGDTAMYLCATSTGEETQYFGPGTRLLVL.

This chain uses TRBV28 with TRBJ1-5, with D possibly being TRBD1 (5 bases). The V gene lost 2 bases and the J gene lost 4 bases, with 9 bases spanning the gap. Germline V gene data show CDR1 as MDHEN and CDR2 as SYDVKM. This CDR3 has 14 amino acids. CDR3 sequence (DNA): TGTGCCAGCAGTTTAGGGACGAATAATCAGCCCCAGCATTTT. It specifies CASSLGTNNQPQHF.

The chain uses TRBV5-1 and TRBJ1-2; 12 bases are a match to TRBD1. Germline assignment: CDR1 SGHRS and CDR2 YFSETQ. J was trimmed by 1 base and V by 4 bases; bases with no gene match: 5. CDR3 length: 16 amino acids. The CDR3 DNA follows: TGCGCCAGCAGCGTCGGGACAGGGGGCATTAACTATGGCTACACCTTC. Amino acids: CASSVGTGGINYGYTF.

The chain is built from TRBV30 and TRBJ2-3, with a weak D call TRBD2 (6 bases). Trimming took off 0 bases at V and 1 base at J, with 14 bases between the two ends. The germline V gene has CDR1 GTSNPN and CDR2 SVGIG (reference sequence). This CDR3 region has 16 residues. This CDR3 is CAWSVGAGGGTDTQYF. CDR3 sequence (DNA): TGTGCCTGGAGTGTTGGCGCCGGCGGGGGCACAGATACGCAGTATTTT.

In DNA form, the CDR3 reads TGTGCCAGCAGCGAGACTGGCTACGAGCAGTACTTC. Protein sequence: CASSETGYEQYF. The chain links TRBV7-2 to TRBJ2-7, with D unresolved. V was cut by 5 bases and J by 3 bases, with 8 bases left in between. The CDR3 runs 12 residues. CDR1 is SGHTA and CDR2 is FQGNSA in the germline V gene.

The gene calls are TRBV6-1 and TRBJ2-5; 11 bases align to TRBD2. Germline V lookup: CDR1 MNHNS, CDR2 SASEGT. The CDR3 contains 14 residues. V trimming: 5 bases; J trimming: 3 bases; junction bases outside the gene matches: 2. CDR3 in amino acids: CASSISGREETQYF. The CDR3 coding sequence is TGTGCCAGCAGTATTAGCGGGAGGGAAGAGACCCAGTACTTC.

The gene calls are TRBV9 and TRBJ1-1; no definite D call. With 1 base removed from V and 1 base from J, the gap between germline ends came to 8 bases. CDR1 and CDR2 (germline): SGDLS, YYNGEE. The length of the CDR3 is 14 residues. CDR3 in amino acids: CASSVSESNTEAFF. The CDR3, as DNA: TGTGCCAGCAGCGTATCCGAATCGAACACTGAAGCTTTCTTT.

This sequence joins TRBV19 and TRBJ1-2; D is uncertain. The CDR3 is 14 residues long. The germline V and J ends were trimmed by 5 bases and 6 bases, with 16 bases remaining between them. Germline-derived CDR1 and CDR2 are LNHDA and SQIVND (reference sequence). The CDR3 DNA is TGTGCCAGTAGTCCTTCATCAGGATTGGATGGCTACACCTTC. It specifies CASSPSSGLDGYTF.

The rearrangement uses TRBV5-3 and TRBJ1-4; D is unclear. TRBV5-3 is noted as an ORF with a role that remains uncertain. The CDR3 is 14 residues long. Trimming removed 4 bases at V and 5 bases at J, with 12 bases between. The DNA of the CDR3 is TGTGCCAGAAGCACGTGCGGCAGGAATGAAAAACTGTTTTTT. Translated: CARSTCGRNEKLFF.

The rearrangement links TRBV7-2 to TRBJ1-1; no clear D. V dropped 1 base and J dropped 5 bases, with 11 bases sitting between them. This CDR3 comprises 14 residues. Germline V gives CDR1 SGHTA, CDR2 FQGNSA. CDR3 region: CASSLEGRGTEAFF. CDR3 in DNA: TGTGCCAGCAGCTTAGAGGGTCGTGGGACTGAAGCTTTCTTT.